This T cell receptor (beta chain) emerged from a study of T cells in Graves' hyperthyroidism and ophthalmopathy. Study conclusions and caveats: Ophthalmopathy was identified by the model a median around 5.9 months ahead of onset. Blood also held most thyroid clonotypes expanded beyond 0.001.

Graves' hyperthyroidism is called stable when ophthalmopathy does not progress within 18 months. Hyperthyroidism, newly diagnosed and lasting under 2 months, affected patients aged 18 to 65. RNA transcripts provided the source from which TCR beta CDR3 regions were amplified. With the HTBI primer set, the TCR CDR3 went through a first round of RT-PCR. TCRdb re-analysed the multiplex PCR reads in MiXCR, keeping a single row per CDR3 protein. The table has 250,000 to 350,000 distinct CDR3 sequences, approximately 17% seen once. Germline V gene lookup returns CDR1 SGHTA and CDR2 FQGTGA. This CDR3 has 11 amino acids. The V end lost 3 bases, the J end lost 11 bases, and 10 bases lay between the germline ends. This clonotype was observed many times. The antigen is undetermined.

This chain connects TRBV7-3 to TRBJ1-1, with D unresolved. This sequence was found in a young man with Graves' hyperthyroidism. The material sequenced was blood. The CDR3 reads CASSLRVGAFF. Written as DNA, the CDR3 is TGTGCCAGCAGCTTGAGGGTTGGGGCTTTCTTT.